The rows below give T cell receptor beta chains drawn from one sample of a study of T-cell memory formation after mild COVID-19. In TCRdb, the 5' RACE reads were re-called with MiXCR into one record per CDR3 protein. Among roughly 600,000 distinct CDR3 sequences listed, more than 15% were seen once. The sequenced sample consisted of PBMCs or a T cell subset sorted from them (not recorded which). These receptors were obtained from an adult woman who had mild COVID-19 (a few samples of this study predate the infection). Cell type and time point are not known. CDR3s include the opening cysteine and the closing phenylalanine or tryptophan. A D gene is named only where the DNA matches it firmly. Rows may omit the clone size; those that give it use once, few, many or a size class.

TRBJ2-7 NA few TRBV30 CALGRDSYEQYF TGTGCCTTGGGGAGAGACTCCTACGAGCAGTACTTC
TRBJ2-4 NA NA TRBV7-8 CASSHLRWENIQYF TGTGCCAGCAGCCACCTCCGGTGGGAAAACATTCAGTACTTC
TRBJ2-3 TRBD2 NA TRBV2 CASSWPGLAGAPFSTDTQYF TGTGCCAGCAGTTGGCCCGGACTAGCGGGAGCCCCTTTTAGCACAGATACGCAGTATTTT
TRBJ2-5 NA NA TRBV2 CASSDNLGAGVGETQYF TGTGCCAGCAGTGATAATCTCGGAGCGGGTGTGGGAGAGACCCAGTACTTC
TRBJ2-1 NA many TRBV27 CASSLGSGTGSYNEQFF TGTGCCAGCAGTTTAGGATCAGGGACGGGGTCCTACAATGAGCAGTTCTTC
TRBJ2-3 NA NA TRBV18 CASSPGSGTDTQYF TGTGCCAGCTCACCCGGGAGCGGCACAGATACGCAGTATTTT
TRBJ2-5 NA NA TRBV5-1 CASSLANPPETQYF TGCGCCAGCAGCTTAGCAAACCCCCCCGAGACCCAGTACTTC
TRBJ2-1 TRBD2 NA TRBV7-6 CASSSTDTSGGYNEQFF TGTGCCAGCAGCTCTACCGACACTAGCGGGGGTTACAATGAGCAGTTCTTC
TRBJ2-5 TRBD1 many TRBV2 CASSDDGTGVGETQYF TGTGCCAGCAGTGATGACGGGACAGGGGTCGGTGAGACCCAGTACTTC
TRBJ1-2 NA NA TRBV7-8 CASSSGDGIHYGYTF TGTGCCAGCAGCTCCGGGGACGGAATACACTATGGCTACACCTTC
TRBJ2-5 NA few TRBV29-1 CSVAGGETQYF TGCAGCGTTGCGGGCGGAGAGACCCAGTACTTC
TRBJ2-7 NA many TRBV5-1 CASSLGGLYEQYF TGCGCCAGCAGCTTGGGAGGCCTCTACGAGCAGTACTTC
TRBJ2-5 TRBD1 NA TRBV20-1 CSARPGQGYIQETQYF TGCAGTGCTAGACCCGGACAGGGGTACATCCAAGAGACCCAGTACTTC
TRBJ1-2 TRBD1 NA TRBV7-9 CASSLTEGQRFFGYTF TGTGCCAGCAGCCTAACGGAGGGACAGAGGTTTTTTGGCTACACCTTC
TRBJ2-1 TRBD2 few TRBV10-3 CAISDRSSGSSYNEQFF TGTGCCATCAGTGATCGTTCTAGCGGGAGCTCCTACAATGAGCAGTTCTTC
TRBJ2-3 TRBD2 many TRBV7-2 CASSVTSGMLDTQYF TGTGCCAGCAGCGTCACTAGCGGGATGCTGGATACGCAGTATTTT
TRBJ1-1 NA NA TRBV7-9 CASSSRDTEAFF TGTGCCAGCAGCTCCCGGGACACTGAAGCTTTCTTT
TRBJ2-6 NA NA TRBV7-9 CATTGNAGANVLTF TGTGCCACTACAGGGAACGCTGGGGCCAACGTCCTGACTTTC
TRBJ2-1 NA many TRBV7-9 CASSPQRNEQFF TGTGCCAGCAGCCCCCAGCGTAATGAGCAGTTCTTC
TRBJ1-2 NA few TRBV7-9 CASSAPGGSYGYTF TGTGCCAGCAGCGCCCCGGGCGGCAGCTATGGCTACACCTTC
TRBJ1-4 NA few TRBV4-1 CASSPKNVPGWTNEKLFF TGCGCCAGCAGCCCAAAAAACGTTCCAGGTTGGACTAATGAAAAACTGTTTTTT
TRBJ2-3 NA NA TRBV5-5 CASSSVKGADTQYF TGTGCCAGCAGCTCGGTGAAAGGGGCAGATACGCAGTATTTT
TRBJ2-6 NA NA TRBV7-9 CASSLAQGAGANVLTF TGTGCCAGCAGCTTAGCGCAGGGAGCTGGGGCCAACGTCCTGACTTTC
TRBJ1-2 TRBD1 NA TRBV28 CASSLSPTGNYGYTF TGTGCCAGCAGTTTATCCCCGACAGGGAACTATGGCTACACCTTC
TRBJ2-1 NA few TRBV20-1 CSARDGGVSGEQFF TGCAGTGCTAGGGACGGGGGAGTAAGTGGTGAGCAGTTCTTC